The 4 T cell receptor beta chains below all came from one sample that was sequenced in a study of low-dose radiotherapy and immunotherapy resistance in tumors. Time point reported: before trial treatment. Gene-specific TRAV and TRBV primers were used for first-strand cDNA, covering alpha and beta chains. It was with a constant-region primer and a V-primer adapter that TCRs were amplified over roughly 19 PCR cycles. MiXCR was run by TCRdb on the reads, yielding one entry per CDR3 protein. This table has about 60,000 distinct CDR3 sequences, almost 25% appearing once. The starting material was PBMCs, obtained before treatment. These receptors were obtained from a male donor with prostate cancer.

This sequence joins TRBV5-1 and TRBJ2-1; 10 nucleotides agree with TRBD2. The CDR3 extends over 13 amino acids. Germline CDR1 reads SGHRS; CDR2 reads YFSETQ. The CDR3 sequence is CVTTSGDYNEQFF. CDR3 nucleotide sequence: TGCGTCACCACTAGCGGGGACTACAATGAGCAGTTCTTC.

This clonotype was seen many times. V gene TRBV18 combines with J gene TRBJ1-5, with TRBD1 identical over 7 bases. CDR1 is KGHSH and CDR2 is LQKENI in the germline V gene. Trimming at V came to 6 bases and at J to 8 bases, leaving 13 bases not matched to a gene. This CDR3 contains 15 residues. This CDR3 reads CASSLLGGGREPQHF. The CDR3 DNA follows: TGTGCCAGCTCGCTCTTGGGAGGGGGCCGGGAGCCCCAGCATTTT.

This clonotype was seen at least ten times. The chain is built from TRBV11-2 and TRBJ2-5; the D is unclear. Trimming removed 2 bases at V and 2 bases at J, with 9 bases between. This CDR3 region has 14 residues. CDR1 SGHAT and CDR2 FQNNGV come from the germline V gene. The DNA of the CDR3 is TGTGCCAGCAGCTTATGGCCAGAGCAAGAGACCCAGTACTTC. Encoded protein: CASSLWPEQETQYF. Looking up the rest from reference TRBV11-2 and TRBJ2-5 gives the full variable domain: EAGVAQSPRYKIIEKRQSVAFWCNPISGHATLYWYQQILGQGPKLLIQFQNNGVVDDSQLPKDRFSAERLKGVDSTLKIQPAKLEDSAVYLCASSLWPEQETQYFGPGTRLLVL.

In this sample, this clonotype turned up many times. The gene calls are TRBV7-2 and TRBJ1-1; D is uncertain. Germline CDR1 reads SGHTA; CDR2 reads FQGNSA. Trimming removed 1 base from V and 0 bases from J, with 9 bases in between. The CDR3 runs 15 residues. The CDR3: CASSLGVTLNTEAFF. As DNA, the CDR3 is TGTGCCAGCAGCTTAGGGGTTACACTGAACACTGAAGCTTTCTTT.